These 28 T cell receptor beta chains share one sample of origin, sequenced in a study of beta chain features in type 1 diabetes. Study outcomes and limitations: Patients with Type 1 diabetes showed moderately but significantly shorter TCRB CDR3s in all four CD4+ subsets.

Sequenced material consisted of expressed TCRB transcripts (all of the isolated RNA was reverse transcribed). The data were produced by immunoSEQ multiplex PCR, yet TCRdb's version contains in-frame clones alone and is incomplete. This sample yields roughly 730,000 clones, of which 10% to 15% are seen a single time; roughly 0.022% belongs to the top ten. For these TCRs, the target antigens are not known. Sequencing was done on a sample of naive CD4+ T cells from blood. The receptors derive from a man aged 18 to 30 with type 1 diabetes.

This clone was detected only a few times. This chain links TRBV5-6 with TRBJ2-1; TRBD2 matches 9 bases. Losses at the gene ends were 4 bases for V and 2 bases for J; bases not matched to a gene: 4. Germline lookup yields CDR1 SGHDT and CDR2 YYEEEE. The length of the CDR3 is 15 residues. DNA for the CDR3: TGTGCCAGCAGCCCGGGACTAGCCACCTACAATGAGCAGTTCTTC. Its protein is CASSPGLATYNEQFF.

This clone was observed a few times. The gene calls are TRBV6-5 and TRBJ1-2; tentatively, D is TRBD1 (6 bases). The ends were cut back, 6 bases at V and 6 bases at J, with 14 bases in the middle. Germline lookup yields CDR1 MNHEY and CDR2 SVGAGI. This CDR3 spans 13 amino acids. As DNA, the CDR3 is TGTGCCAGCAGAAGAGGCCCAGGGGATGGCTACACCTTC. Protein product: CASRRGPGDGYTF.

The chain links TRBV19 to TRBJ2-3; possibly TRBD2 for D (7 bases). CDR3 size: 13 residues. Germline-derived CDR1 and CDR2 are LNHDA and SQIVND (reference sequence). The germline V and J ends were trimmed by 5 bases and 5 bases, with 11 bases remaining between them. Written as DNA, the CDR3 is TGTGCCAGTAGTGGGGGGGCCGGAGATACGCAGTATTTT. Translating gives CASSGGAGDTQYF.

This chain connects TRBV7-2 to TRBJ2-5; D might be TRBD1 (6 bases). V lost 3 bases and J lost 3, with 14 bases in between. This CDR3 contains 15 residues. CDR1 is SGHTA, CDR2 FQGNSA, per germline. DNA for the CDR3: TGTGCCAGCAGCTTCAACACAGGGATTAAAGAGACCCAGTACTTC. Its protein is CASSFNTGIKETQYF. Drawing the rest from reference TRBV7-2 and TRBJ2-5, the complete variable domain is GAGVSQSPSNKVTEKGKDVELRCDPISGHTALYWYRQSLGQGLEFLIYFQGNSAPDKSGLPSDRFSAERTGGSVSTLTIQRTQQEDSAVYLCASSFNTGIKETQYFGPGTRLLVL.

This chain links TRBV28 with TRBJ1-1; the D gene is possibly TRBD1 (6 bases). V lost 2 bases, J lost 12 bases, and 16 bases lay in between. The CDR3 runs 13 residues. CDR1 MDHEN and CDR2 SYDVKM come from the germline V gene. The CDR3 is CASSLRGRSLSFF. CDR3 coding DNA: TGTGCCAGCAGTTTACGGGGGCGGTCGTTGTCTTTCTTT.

Note on this clone: This sample also contains other DNA sequences that code for the same CDR3. The DNA of the CDR3 is TGTGCCTGGAGTGTAGGGAACACTGAAGCTTTCTTT. Protein sequence: CAWSVGNTEAFF. This chain uses TRBV30 with TRBJ1-1, with D uncertain. V lost 0 bases and J 1 base, leaving 3 bases between the germline ends. Germline V gives CDR1 GTSNPN, CDR2 SVGIG (reference sequence). This CDR3 has 12 residues.

The CDR3 coding sequence is TGTGCCACCAGCTGGAGGACAGTTACTAACTATGGCTACACCTTC. This gives the protein CATSWRTVTNYGYTF. The gene calls are TRBV15 and TRBJ1-2, with a weak D call TRBD1 (6 bases). With 5 bases removed from V and 0 bases from J, the gap between germline ends came to 13 bases. The CDR3 has 15 amino acids. Germline CDR1 and CDR2: LNHNV and YYDKDF (reference sequence).

The gene calls are TRBV4-1 and TRBJ2-7; D is unclear. Germline values: CDR1 MGHRA, CDR2 YSYEKL. The CDR3 covers 12 residues. V lost 4 bases and J 2 bases, leaving 6 bases between the germline ends. The CDR3 loop is CASSLTPYEQYF. CDR3 bases: TGCGCCAGCAGCCTGACTCCCTACGAGCAGTACTTC.

J is TRBJ1-1 and V is TRBV7-3; the D is unclear. The CDR3 consists of 13 residues. The germline V gene has CDR1 SGHTA and CDR2 FQGTGA. Trimming pared 3 bases from V and 3 bases from J, leaving 8 bases between. CDR3 nucleotides: TGTGCCAGCAGCTTCCTCCAGGACACTGAAGCTTTCTTT. Protein sequence: CASSFLQDTEAFF. Drawing the rest from reference TRBV7-3 and TRBJ1-1, the complete variable domain is GAGVSQTPSNKVTEKGKYVELRCDPISGHTALYWYRQSLGQGPEFLIYFQGTGAADDSGLPNDRFFAVRPEGSVSTLKIQRTERGDSAVYLCASSFLQDTEAFFGQGTRLTVV.

The V call is TRBV30, the J call TRBJ1-1, with TRBD1 as a possible D gene (6 bases). Deletions cut 5 bases from V and 3 bases from J, with 19 bases between. Looked up from germline, CDR1 is GTSNPN and CDR2 is SVGIG (reference sequence). This CDR3 region has 15 residues. CDR3 DNA: TGTGCCTGGTATTCCCGTAACAGGGACGACACTGAAGCTTTCTTT. The encoded protein is CAWYSRNRDDTEAFF.

This CDR3 reads CASSAGNQETQYF. CDR3 DNA sequence: TGTGCCAGCAGTGCGGGCAACCAAGAGACCCAGTACTTC. J is TRBJ2-5 and V is TRBV2, with D uncertain. V was pared by 4 bases and J by 0 bases, with 6 bases between. The length of the CDR3 is 13 residues. Germline values: CDR1 SNHLY, CDR2 FYNNEI.

The chain employs TRBV6-1 and TRBJ1-1, with a possible D match to TRBD1 (5 bases). Germline CDR1 is MNHNS and CDR2 is SASEGT. V was shortened by 6 bases and J by 5 bases, with 16 bases between the two germline ends. CDR3 length: 14 amino acids. The CDR3 region has the DNA TGTGCCAGCAGCCTGGGAGGGGAAGGGACTGAAGCTTTCTTT. It is translated as CASSLGGEGTEAFF.

This chain uses TRBV28 with TRBJ1-6, with D hard to call. In germline, CDR1 is MDHEN, CDR2 SYDVKM. The CDR3 loop spans 13 amino acids. V lost 9 bases to trimming and J lost 6 bases, with 12 bases between them. CDR3 DNA sequence: TGTGCCAGTTCCCAGACACTTAATTCACCCCTCCACTTT. Translation gives CASSQTLNSPLHF.

The J gene is TRBJ1-1, the V gene TRBV10-3; 7 bases agree with TRBD1. V shed 10 bases, J shed 5 bases, and the junction held 13 bases outside the gene matches. CDR1 and CDR2 (germline): ENHRY, SYGVKD. This CDR3 has 14 amino acids. The chain's CDR3 is CASLPDRAGTEAFF. The CDR3 DNA reads TGTGCCAGCCTTCCCGACAGGGCCGGGACTGAAGCTTTCTTT.

J is TRBJ1-2 and V is TRBV4-1; the match to TRBD1 covers 7 bases. V shed 2 bases, J shed 6 bases, and the junction held 18 bases outside the gene matches. Germline lookup yields CDR1 MGHRA and CDR2 YSYEKL. The CDR3 runs 18 residues. The CDR3 nucleotides read TGCGCCAGCAGCCAAAGATGGGGGGAAGGGGGCTACTCTGATGGCTACACCTTC. It specifies CASSQRWGEGGYSDGYTF.

This chain links TRBV23-1 with TRBJ2-1; D could derive from TRBD1 or TRBD2 (5 bases each). TRBV23-1 belongs to the ORF category, with a function that is uncertain. The CDR3 consists of 13 residues. V was clipped by 7 bases and J by 5 bases, with 12 bases between them. CDR3 DNA: TGCGCCAGCACCACGGGACCAAACAATGAGCAGTTCTTC. Translation gives CASTTGPNNEQFF.

The V call is TRBV29-1, the J call TRBJ2-5; 10 bases fit TRBD1. The trim removed 4 bases at V and 3 bases at J, leaving 5 bases unmatched. Looked up from germline, CDR1 is SQVTM and CDR2 is ANQGSEA. This CDR3 region has 14 residues. The CDR3 protein is CSVARQGAKETQYF. As DNA, the CDR3 is TGCAGCGTTGCTCGACAGGGGGCAAAAGAGACCCAGTACTTC.

This clone was seen only a few times. This chain joins TRBV6-5 and TRBJ1-6; a possible D gene is TRBD1 (6 bases). This CDR3 region has 14 residues. V lost 4 bases to trimming and J lost 6 bases, with 10 bases between them. Germline V gene sequence: CDR1 MNHEY, CDR2 SVGAGI. The CDR3 DNA reads TGTGCCAGCAGTTCGGTCAGGGGTAATTCACCCCTCCACTTT. Translating gives CASSSVRGNSPLHF.

J is TRBJ1-2 and V is TRBV14; D ambiguous. The CDR3 is made up of 14 amino acids. CDR1 SGHDN and CDR2 FVKESK come from the germline V gene. V was cut by 1 base and J by 4 bases, with 10 bases left in between. As DNA, the CDR3 is TGTGCCAGCAGCCAAGCGGGGTCCGGCTATGGCTACACCTTC. Protein product: CASSQAGSGYGYTF. Full variable domain (rest looked up from reference TRBV14 and TRBJ1-2): EAGVTQFPSHSVIEKGQTVTLRCDPISGHDNLYWYRRVMGKEIKFLLHFVKESKQDESGMPNNRFLAERTGGTYSTLKVQPAELEDSGVYFCASSQAGSGYGYTFGSGTRLTVV.

Only a few counts were recorded for this clone. This chain links TRBV10-2 with TRBJ1-3; D not certain. Germline CDR1 WSHSY, CDR2 SAAADI. V lost 6 bases, J lost 0 bases, and 6 bases lay in between. This CDR3 spans 13 amino acids. The CDR3 region has the DNA TGCGCCAGCAGGGAGAGCTCTGGAAACACCATATATTTT. Protein sequence: CASRESSGNTIYF.

This clone has only a few counts. The V and J genes are TRBV19 and TRBJ2-7; 7 bases match TRBD1. The ends lost 3 bases at V and 2 bases at J; junction bases unmatched: 10. The CDR3 is 16 residues long. CDR1 and CDR2 from the germline V gene are LNHDA and SQIVND (reference sequence). The CDR3 DNA sequence: TGTGCCAGTAGTATCCCAAAAACAGGGGAAACCTACGAGCAGTACTTC. It specifies CASSIPKTGETYEQYF.

This clone occurred a few times. V usage is TRBV7-2 and J usage is TRBJ1-4, with a tentative D call TRBD1 (6 bases). Germline-derived CDR1 and CDR2 are SGHTA and FQGNSA. Deletions cut 3 bases from V and 6 bases from J, with 11 bases between. The CDR3 spans 14 residues. CDR3 nucleotide sequence: TGTGCCAGCAGCTTCACAGGGTTCGATGAAAAACTGTTTTTT. Translated, it gives CASSFTGFDEKLFF.

The chain has TRBV29-1 and TRBJ1-2, with a weak D call TRBD1 (5 bases). Between the trimmed V and J ends, which lost 4 bases and 3 bases, there was a span of 12 bases. The CDR3 is 13 residues long. In germline, CDR1 is SQVTM, CDR2 ANQGSEA. In DNA form, the CDR3 reads TGCAGCGTTGTTAGGGGATCGGACTATGGCTACACCTTC. Residues: CSVVRGSDYGYTF. Using reference TRBV29-1 and TRBJ1-2 for the parts outside the CDR3, the full variable domain is SAVISQKPSRDICQRGTSLTIQCQVDSQVTMMFWYRQQPGQSLTLIATANQGSEATYESGFVIDKFPISRPNLTFSTLTVSNMSPEDSSIYLCSVVRGSDYGYTFGSGTRLTVV.

V usage is TRBV6-5 and J usage is TRBJ2-4; D gene unclear. Trimming cost V 10 bases and J 0 bases, with 10 bases left between them. The CDR3 runs to 13 residues. Germline loops: CDR1 MNHEY, CDR2 SVGAGI. The CDR3 region is CATRPLAKNIQYF. The CDR3, as DNA: TGTGCCACCCGCCCATTAGCCAAAAACATTCAGTACTTC.

This clone was counted only a few times. The chain is built from TRBV4-2 and TRBJ2-1, with 10 bases aligning to TRBD2. CDR3 length: 18 amino acids. Germline V gives CDR1 LGHNA, CDR2 YNFKEQ. J gave up 2 bases and V 0 bases, and 7 bases lay outside the gene matches. The CDR3 DNA follows: TGTGCCAGCAGCCAAGACCCTAGCGGGGGCGTCGCCTACAATGAGCAGTTCTTC. This gives the protein CASSQDPSGGVAYNEQFF.

The chain has TRBV9 and TRBJ1-5; D remains ambiguous. Trimming cost V 4 bases and J 0 bases, with 14 bases left between them. The CDR3 length is 16 residues. Germline V gene lookup returns CDR1 SGDLS and CDR2 YYNGEE. As DNA, the CDR3 is TGTGCCAGCAGCCGGACTCCCCAGGATAGCAATCAGCCCCAGCATTTT. This sequence encodes CASSRTPQDSNQPQHF.

This clone came up a few times. The chain carries TRBV5-1 and TRBJ1-5; D unresolved. Germline V gene lookup returns CDR1 SGHRS and CDR2 YFSETQ. Trimming stripped 5 bases from V and 1 base from J, with 10 bases between. The CDR3 is 14 residues long. The CDR3 region has the DNA TGCGCCAGCAGTACCGGACCGAGCAATCAGCCCCAGCATTTT. Its protein product is CASSTGPSNQPQHF.

This clone has just a few counts. V and J are TRBV2 and TRBJ2-6; D is unclear. The CDR3 sequence is 12 residues long. V lost 9 bases to trimming and J lost 0 bases, with 3 bases between them. Germline V gene sequence: CDR1 SNHLY, CDR2 FYNNEI. The CDR3 DNA follows: TGTGCCAGAAACTCTGGGGCCAACGTCCTGACTTTC. Its protein is CARNSGANVLTF.